This is a list of T cell receptor beta chains from one sample in a study of early T cells in non-severe SARS-CoV-2 infection. Each CDR3 protein gets one entry after TCRdb re-called the 5' RACE reads with MiXCR. The sample carries about 62,000 distinct CDR3 sequences, almost 9.5% recorded once. Input material: whole blood. The origin of the receptors is an adult who was a healthcare worker with PCR-confirmed SARS-CoV-2 infection or an uninfected control (not recorded which). CDR3s include the opening cysteine and the closing phenylalanine or tryptophan. A D gene is named only where the DNA matches it firmly. The size entry is marked missing in some rows and otherwise reads once, few, many or a size class.

d_gene	v_gene	j_gene	abundance	CDR3nt	CDR3aa
TRBD2	TRBV9	TRBJ2-3	many	TGTGCCAGCAGCGTAAGTGGTAGCGGGGGGACAGATACGCAGTATTTT	CASSVSGSGGTDTQYF
.	TRBV9	TRBJ1-1	.	TGTGCCAGCAGCGTAGACCCCCGCCATAGTGAAGCTTTCTTT	CASSVDPRHSEAFF
.	TRBV6-5	TRBJ2-5	few	TGTGCCAGCAGTTACGGGGAGACCCAGTACTTC	CASSYGETQYF
.	TRBV4-1	TRBJ2-5	few	TGCGCCAGCAGCCAAGACGGTTTTGAGACCCAGTACTTC	CASSQDGFETQYF
.	TRBV6-1	TRBJ1-5	.	TGTGCCAGCTCCCGGACTGTACGCAATCAGCCCCAGCATTTT	CASSRTVRNQPQHF
TRBD2	TRBV18	TRBJ2-2	.	TGTGCCAGCTCATTTACCGGGACTAGCGCCGGGGAGCTGTTTTTT	CASSFTGTSAGELFF
TRBD2	TRBV24-1	TRBJ2-1	few	TGTGCCACCAGTGGGGCTAGCGGCTACAATGAGCAGTTCTTC	CATSGASGYNEQFF
.	TRBV27	TRBJ2-3	many	TGTGCCAGCAGTCCTAGGCAGCCCACAGATACGCAGTATTTT	CASSPRQPTDTQYF
TRBD1	TRBV15	TRBJ2-3	many	TGTGCCACCAGCCGAAAGACAGGGGGCAACTCAGATACGCAGTATTTT	CATSRKTGGNSDTQYF
.	TRBV9	TRBJ2-2	few	TGTGCCAGCAGCGTATATGACGGGAACACCGGGGAGCTGTTTTTT	CASSVYDGNTGELFF
.	TRBV19	TRBJ2-2	many	TGTGCCAGTAGTATAACAGTAAACACCGGGGAGCTGTTTTTT	CASSITVNTGELFF
TRBD1	TRBV7-3	TRBJ1-4	.	TGTGCCAGCAGCTTACGGCAGGGGGATGAAAAACTGTTTTTT	CASSLRQGDEKLFF
TRBD1	TRBV19	TRBJ1-2	few	TGTGCCAGTAGTAAGGACAGGGGGCCCTACTATGGCTACACCTTC	CASSKDRGPYYGYTF
TRBD2	TRBV6-1	TRBJ2-5	.	TGTGCCAGCACCTATTCTAGCGGGGGGCTAAACACCCGAGAGACCCAGTACTTC	CASTYSSGGLNTRETQYF
.	TRBV4-1	TRBJ2-5	.	TGCGCCAGCAGCCAATCCTTCGCAGGGGGGGGACAAGAGACCCAGTACTTC	CASSQSFAGGGQETQYF